This T cell receptor beta chain emerged from a study of cytomegalovirus exposure and HLA in healthy donors. In the PCR, 60 Vbeta and 13 Jbeta primers were used. Sequencing used immunoSEQ multiplex PCR; TCRdb keeps in-frame clones, though not all of them. The table has over 90,000 clones, almost 80% seen once. Germline V gene data show CDR1 as SGHTA and CDR2 as FQGTGA. The ends lost 5 bases at V and 5 bases at J; junction bases unmatched: 12. The CDR3 loop spans 16 amino acids. Sequencing input: PBMCs. The TCR originated in a middle-aged man in good health and CMV-seropositive. The rearrangement links TRBV7-3 to TRBJ2-3; 8 bases are a match to TRBD2. As DNA, the CDR3 is TGTGCCAGCAGCCGGACTAGCCCTAACGGTGGAGATACGCAGTATTTT. This sequence encodes CASSRTSPNGGDTQYF.